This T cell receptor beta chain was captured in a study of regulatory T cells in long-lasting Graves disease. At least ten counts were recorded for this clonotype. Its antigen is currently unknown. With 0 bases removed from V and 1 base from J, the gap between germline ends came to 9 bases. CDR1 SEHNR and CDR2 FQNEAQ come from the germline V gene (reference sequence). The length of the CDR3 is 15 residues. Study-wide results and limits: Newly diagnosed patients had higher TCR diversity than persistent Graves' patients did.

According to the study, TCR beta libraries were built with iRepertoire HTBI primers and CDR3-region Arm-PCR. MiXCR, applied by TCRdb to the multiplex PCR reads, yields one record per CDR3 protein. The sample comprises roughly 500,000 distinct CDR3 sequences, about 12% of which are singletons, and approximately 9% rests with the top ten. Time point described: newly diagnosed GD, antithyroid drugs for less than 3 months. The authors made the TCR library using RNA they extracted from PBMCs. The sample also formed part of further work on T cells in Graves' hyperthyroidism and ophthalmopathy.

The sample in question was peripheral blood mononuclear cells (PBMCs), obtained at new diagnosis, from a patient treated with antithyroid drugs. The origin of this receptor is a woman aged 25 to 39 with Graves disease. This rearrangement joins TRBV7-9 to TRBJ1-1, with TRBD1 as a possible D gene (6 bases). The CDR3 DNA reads TGTGCCAGCAGCTTAGCGCGCAGGGGGAACACTGAAGCTTTCTTT. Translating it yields CASSLARRGNTEAFF.